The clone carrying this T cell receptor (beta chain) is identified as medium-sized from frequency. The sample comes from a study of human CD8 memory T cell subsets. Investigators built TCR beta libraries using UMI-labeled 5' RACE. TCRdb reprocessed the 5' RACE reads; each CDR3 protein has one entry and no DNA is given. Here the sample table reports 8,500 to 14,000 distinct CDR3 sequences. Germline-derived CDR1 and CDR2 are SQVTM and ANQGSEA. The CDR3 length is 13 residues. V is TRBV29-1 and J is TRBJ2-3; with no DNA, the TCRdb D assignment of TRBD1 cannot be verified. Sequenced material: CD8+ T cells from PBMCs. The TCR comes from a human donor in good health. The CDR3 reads CSVEVVGRDTQYF.